Given below is one T cell receptor beta chain in context. The CDR3 consists of 14 residues. Looked up from germline, CDR1 is SGHTS and CDR2 is YDEGEE. The ends lost 4 bases at V and 2 bases at J; junction bases unmatched: 3. This specimen belongs to a study of blood T cell repertoires in COVID-19. Measured with immunoSEQ multiplex PCR; TCRdb has only the in-frame clones, and not every one. Counted here are 85,000 to 130,000 clones, approximately 88% occurring once; the ten biggest clones make up about 6.3%. The chain couples TRBV5-8 to TRBJ2-3, with 8 positions matching TRBD2. Sequenced input: peripheral blood. This receptor was identified in a woman aged 55-69 years with acute or convalescent COVID-19. The CDR3 reads CASSLGLATDTQYF. DNA of the CDR3: TGTGCCAGCAGCCTTGGACTAGCCACAGATACGCAGTATTTT. Looking up the rest from reference TRBV5-8 and TRBJ2-3 gives the full variable domain: EAGVTQSPTHLIKTRGQQATLRCSPISGHTSVYWYQQALGLGLQFLLWYDEGEERNRGNFPPRFSGRQFPNYSSELNVNALELEDSALYLCASSLGLATDTQYFGPGTRLTVL.